Below are 27 T cell receptor beta chains sequenced from a single sample in a study of T cells in Graves' hyperthyroidism and ophthalmopathy. Researchers amplified the TCR beta CDR3 regions from RNA transcripts. First-round RT-PCR of the TCR CDR3 relied on the HTBI primer set. TCRdb re-called the multiplex PCR reads through MiXCR, storing one row per CDR3 protein. The table lists some 490,000 distinct CDR3 sequences, around a fifth of them singletons. Sequencing was done on a sample of blood. Receptors originate from a woman aged 70-85 years with Graves' ophthalmopathy.

The rearrangement joins TRBV6-2 or TRBV6-3 to TRBJ2-1, with 16 bases that match TRBD2. CDR3 size: 16 residues. V trimming: 5 bases; J trimming: 4 bases; junction bases outside the gene matches: 2. Germline V gene data show CDR1 as MNHEY and CDR2 as SVGEGT. The CDR3 is CASSAGLAGGYNEQFF. The CDR3 nucleotides read TGTGCCAGCAGTGCGGGACTAGCGGGAGGGTACAATGAGCAGTTCTTC.

The J gene is TRBJ1-5, the V gene TRBV10-2, with 8 bases matching TRBD1. Unmatched junction bases numbered 12, after V lost 7 bases and J lost 4 bases. The CDR3 spans 16 residues. The germline V gene has CDR1 WSHSY and CDR2 SAAADI. The CDR3 protein is CASIYYSRQGNQPQHF. The CDR3, as DNA: TGCGCCAGCATTTATTATAGTCGACAGGGGAATCAGCCCCAGCATTTT.

The sample holds many counts of this clonotype. The rearrangement joins TRBV30 to TRBJ2-2; D remains ambiguous. Per the germline V gene, CDR1 is GTSNPN and CDR2 is SVGIG (reference sequence). CDR3 length: 12 amino acids. V lost 0 bases and J 6 bases, leaving 5 bases between the germline ends. The DNA for the CDR3 is TGTGCCTGGAGTGTTGGCGCCGGGGAGCTGTTTTTT. It specifies CAWSVGAGELFF. Together with reference TRBV30 and TRBJ2-2, the CDR3 gives the full variable domain: SQTIHQWPATLVQPVGSPLSLECTVEGTSNPNLYWYRQAAGRGLQLLFYSVGIGQISSEVPQNLSASRPQDRQFILSSKKLLLSDSGFYLCAWSVGAGELFFGEGSRLTVL.

This clonotype has a count of ten or more. The genes are TRBV3-1 and TRBJ2-1, with TRBD2 matching over 11 bases. Germline V CDR1 and CDR2: LGHDT, YNNKEL (reference sequence). J was trimmed by 4 bases and V by 4 bases; bases with no gene match: 6. The CDR3 totals 16 residues. For the CDR3, the DNA is TGTGCCAGCAGCCCCTATACTAGCGGGAGTTACAATGAGCAGTTCTTC. Its protein product is CASSPYTSGSYNEQFF.

The sample holds a few counts of this clonotype. CDR3 protein: CASSLSQIEGYTF. For the CDR3, the DNA is TGCGCCAGCAGCTTGTCTCAAATCGAGGGCTACACCTTC. The V gene is TRBV5-1, the J gene TRBJ1-2; no reliable D call. Trimming took 1 base from V and 8 from J, leaving 12 bases between them. This CDR3 is built from 13 residues. Germline CDR1 is SGHRS and CDR2 is YFSETQ.

The chain employs TRBV24-1 and TRBJ2-2, with TRBD1 as a possible D gene (6 bases). The CDR3 runs 14 residues. Germline CDR1 is KGHDR and CDR2 is SFDVKD. V gave up 9 bases and J gave up 4 bases, with 14 bases separating them. CDR3 coding DNA: TGTGCCACCTCTACATCAGGGGTCACCGGGGAGCTGTTTTTT. Encoded protein: CATSTSGVTGELFF.

This clonotype was recorded at least ten times. V is TRBV7-2 and J is TRBJ2-7, with D perhaps given as TRBD1 or TRBD2 (5 bases each). The ends were cut back, 1 base at V and 5 bases at J, with 21 bases in the middle. CDR1 SGHTA and CDR2 FQGNSA come from the germline V gene. The CDR3 spans 17 residues. The CDR3 nucleotides are TGTGCCAGCAGCTTAGGTTTCGGGGCAGGGAGATCCAACGAGCAGTACTTC. This encodes CASSLGFGAGRSNEQYF.

The DNA for the CDR3 is TGTGCCAGTAGTAGCCTGGGCGTGGGTCAGCCCCAGCATTTT. Protein product: CASSSLGVGQPQHF. The chain employs TRBV19 and TRBJ1-5; D not certain. The CDR3 has 14 amino acids. With 4 bases removed from V and 6 bases from J, the gap between germline ends came to 13 bases. Germline V gives CDR1 LNHDA, CDR2 SQIVND (reference sequence). The full variable domain, with the rest looked up from reference TRBV19 and TRBJ1-5, is DGGITQSPKYLFRKEGQNVTLSCEQNLNHDAMYWYRQDPGQGLRLIYYSQIVNDFQKGDIAEGYSVSREKKESFPLTVTSAQKNPTAFYLCASSSLGVGQPQHFGDGTRLSIL.

This clonotype was seen many times. This rearrangement joins TRBV5-8 to TRBJ2-5; TRBD1 aligns across 9 bases. The CDR3 has 16 amino acids. V was pared by 0 bases and J by 2 bases, with 5 bases of the junction left unmatched. Germline-derived CDR1 and CDR2 are SGHTS and YDEGEE. The CDR3 bases are TGTGCCAGCAGCTTGGGGGACAGGGTTTGGCAAGAGACCCAGTACTTC. This gives the protein CASSLGDRVWQETQYF.

The chain recombines TRBV6-1 with TRBJ2-7; 9 bases fit TRBD1. Germline lookup yields CDR1 MNHNS and CDR2 SASEGT. The V segment lost 4 bases and the J segment 3 bases; nucleotides outside the gene matches: 10. The CDR3 is 16 amino acids. The DNA for the CDR3 is TGTGCCAGCAGTGCGGATCCGGGACAGGGACGCTACGAGCAGTACTTC. Its translation: CASSADPGQGRYEQYF.

This chain joins TRBV5-1 and TRBJ2-1; no clear D. The CDR3 is 11 residues long. CDR1 is SGHRS, CDR2 YFSETQ, per germline. Deletions cut 9 bases from V and 3 bases from J, with 7 bases between. The CDR3 sequence: CANNLYNEQFF. The CDR3 bases are TGCGCCAACAACCTCTACAATGAGCAGTTCTTC.

This clonotype was counted between two and nine times. The junction departs from the called germline gene at one end, perhaps through a read error. V gene TRBV6-1 combines with J gene TRBJ2-7; a weak D match, TRBD2 (5 bases). The CDR3 is 16 amino acids. In germline, CDR1 is MNHNS, CDR2 SASEGT. The CDR3 DNA reads as TGTGCTAGCAGAAAGATCGGACTTCCTAACTCCTACGAGCAGTACTTC. Its protein is CASRKIGLPNSYEQYF.

The CDR3: CASSLSMGNTEAFF. The CDR3 DNA reads TGTGCCAGCAGTTTATCGATGGGAAACACTGAAGCTTTCTTT. This chain links TRBV28 with TRBJ1-1; no firm D call. CDR1 is MDHEN, CDR2 SYDVKM, per germline. The CDR3 runs 14 residues. The V end was cut by 1 base, the J end by 2 bases, with 8 bases between.

In this sample, this clonotype turned up many times. V usage is TRBV6-1 and J usage is TRBJ2-2; D could derive from TRBD1 or TRBD2 (6 bases each). The germline gives CDR1 MNHNS, CDR2 SASEGT. Trimming cost V 7 bases and J 7 bases, with 16 bases left between them. CDR3 length: 14 residues. The DNA of the CDR3 is TGTGCCAGCACCTCACCGGGGGCTGGCGGGGAGCTGTTTTTT. It is translated as CASTSPGAGGELFF.

This clonotype came up many times. V is TRBV6-6 and J is TRBJ1-1; TRBD1 aligns across 9 bases. V lost 2 bases and J lost 4; bases outside the gene matches: 5. Germline V CDR1 and CDR2: MNHNY, SVGAGI (reference sequence). The CDR3 has 15 residues. The DNA of the CDR3 is TGTGCCAGCAGTTACAGGACAGGGGCGGGCACTGAAGCTTTCTTT. Amino acid sequence: CASSYRTGAGTEAFF.

The CDR3 region has the DNA TGCAGTGCTATGCGGGTCAACTCCTACAATGAGCAGTTCTTC. Its protein is CSAMRVNSYNEQFF. The chain combines TRBV20-1 with TRBJ2-1, with D possibly being TRBD2 (5 bases). The CDR3 runs 14 residues. Trimming removed 4 bases from V and 0 bases from J, with 10 bases in between. The germline V gene encodes CDR1 DFQATT and CDR2 SNEGSKA (reference sequence).

The chain uses TRBV19 and TRBJ1-4; 9 nucleotides agree with TRBD1. J gave up 7 bases and V 8 bases, and 5 bases lay outside the gene matches. CDR1 and CDR2 from the germline V gene are LNHDA and SQIVND (reference sequence). This CDR3 comprises 13 residues. The CDR3 region is CASSGTGSEKLFF. CDR3 DNA sequence: TGTGCCAGTTCCGGGACAGGGAGTGAAAAACTGTTTTTT.

This rearrangement joins TRBV4-1 to TRBJ2-3, with 7 bases identical to TRBD2. Per the germline V gene, CDR1 is MGHRA and CDR2 is YSYEKL. Unmatched junction bases numbered 5, after V lost 5 bases and J lost 0 bases. The CDR3 contains 15 residues. The CDR3: CASSTRSGSTDTQYF. In DNA, the CDR3 is TGCGCCAGCAGCACCCGTAGCGGGAGCACAGATACGCAGTATTTT.

A note on this clonotype: The junction shows a germline mismatch at one end, possibly a read error. V usage is TRBV11-2 and J usage is TRBJ2-2; unclear D gene. Germline V CDR1 and CDR2: SGHAT, FQNNGV. The CDR3 covers 13 residues. This CDR3 reads CVSSLLISGELFF. DNA of the CDR3: TGTGTCAGCAGCTTATTAATTTCCGGGGAGCTGTTTTTT.

V and J are TRBV12-3 or TRBV12-4 and TRBJ2-1, with D possibly called TRBD1 or TRBD2 (7 bases each). The CDR3 extends over 15 amino acids. V shed 5 bases and J shed 8 bases, with 19 bases lying between them. The CDR3 coding sequence is TGTGCCAGCAGTCGCAGGGGGGGGAACGTCGATGAGCAGTTCTTC. This translates into CASSRRGGNVDEQFF.

The chain combines TRBV18 with TRBJ2-5, with unresolved D. Trimming took 1 base from V and 4 from J, leaving 13 bases between them. Germline assignment: CDR1 KGHSH and CDR2 LQKENI. CDR3 size: 15 residues. CDR3 amino acids: CASSPLAASPETQYF. The CDR3 DNA sequence: TGTGCCAGCTCACCACTGGCCGCTTCTCCAGAGACCCAGTACTTC. Supplemented by reference TRBV18 and TRBJ2-5, the full variable domain reads NAGVMQNPRHLVRRRGQEARLRCSPMKGHSHVYWYRQLPEEGLKFMVYLQKENIIDESGMPKERFSAEFPKEGPSILRIQQVVRGDSAAYFCASSPLAASPETQYFGPGTRLLVL.

This chain joins TRBV7-9 and TRBJ1-5; TRBD1 matches 10 bases. The CDR3 has 16 residues. Unmatched junction bases numbered 7, after V lost 4 bases and J lost 4 bases. Germline V gene data show CDR1 as SEHNR and CDR2 as FQNEAQ (reference sequence). The chain's CDR3 is CASSSSTGGGNQPQHF. The CDR3 nucleotides are TGTGCCAGCAGCTCCTCGACAGGGGGCGGTAATCAGCCCCAGCATTTT.

The chain joins TRBV20-1 to TRBJ1-1; D is perhaps TRBD1 (5 bases). CDR1 is DFQATT, CDR2 SNEGSKA, per germline (reference sequence). V was clipped by 0 bases and J by 4 bases, with 15 bases between them. The CDR3 has 15 amino acids. The CDR3 nucleotides read TGCAGTGCTAGAGATCTTAGGAGGGGAGTCACTGAAGCTTTCTTT. Translated: CSARDLRRGVTEAFF.

The sample holds a few counts of this clonotype. This chain joins TRBV3-1 and TRBJ1-5; D not certain. CDR3 length equals 13 residues. V gave up 2 bases and J gave up 3 bases, with 5 bases separating them. CDR1 and CDR2 (germline): LGHDT, YNNKEL (reference sequence). As DNA, the CDR3 is TGTGCCAGCAGCCAATCGGACAATCAGCCCCAGCATTTT. It codes for CASSQSDNQPQHF. The complete variable domain, with remaining parts taken from reference TRBV3-1 and TRBJ1-5, reads DTAVSQTPKYLVTQMGNDKSIKCEQNLGHDTMYWYKQDSKKFLKIMFSYNNKELIINETVPNRFSPKSPDKAHLNLHINSLELGDSAVYFCASSQSDNQPQHFGDGTRLSIL.

The V and J genes are TRBV4-3 and TRBJ1-2; D gene uncertain. This CDR3 is 14 amino acids long. With 1 base removed from V and 7 bases from J, the gap between germline ends came to 13 bases. Germline lookup yields CDR1 LGHNA and CDR2 YSLEER. CDR3 nucleotides: TGCGCCAGCAGCCAAGGGACGGTAAACGGTGGCTACACCTTC. This gives the protein CASSQGTVNGGYTF.

The CDR3 nucleotides are TGTGCCAGCAGCGTAGTAGGGAGTGGGGATGAGCAGTTCTTC. This gives the protein CASSVVGSGDEQFF. J is TRBJ2-1 and V is TRBV9, with D perhaps TRBD2 (5 bases). The CDR3 totals 14 residues. V lost 0 bases to trimming and J lost 8 bases, with 12 bases between them. CDR1 SGDLS and CDR2 YYNGEE come from the germline V gene.

This clonotype was counted at least ten times. J is TRBJ2-3 and V is TRBV6-1; 13 positions match TRBD2. Germline values: CDR1 MNHNS, CDR2 SASEGT. The CDR3 contains 14 residues. V dropped 7 bases and J dropped 6; count of bases not matched to a gene: 4. The CDR3 reads CASNGLAGEDTQYF. The CDR3 nucleotides are TGTGCCAGCAACGGACTAGCGGGAGAGGATACGCAGTATTTT.